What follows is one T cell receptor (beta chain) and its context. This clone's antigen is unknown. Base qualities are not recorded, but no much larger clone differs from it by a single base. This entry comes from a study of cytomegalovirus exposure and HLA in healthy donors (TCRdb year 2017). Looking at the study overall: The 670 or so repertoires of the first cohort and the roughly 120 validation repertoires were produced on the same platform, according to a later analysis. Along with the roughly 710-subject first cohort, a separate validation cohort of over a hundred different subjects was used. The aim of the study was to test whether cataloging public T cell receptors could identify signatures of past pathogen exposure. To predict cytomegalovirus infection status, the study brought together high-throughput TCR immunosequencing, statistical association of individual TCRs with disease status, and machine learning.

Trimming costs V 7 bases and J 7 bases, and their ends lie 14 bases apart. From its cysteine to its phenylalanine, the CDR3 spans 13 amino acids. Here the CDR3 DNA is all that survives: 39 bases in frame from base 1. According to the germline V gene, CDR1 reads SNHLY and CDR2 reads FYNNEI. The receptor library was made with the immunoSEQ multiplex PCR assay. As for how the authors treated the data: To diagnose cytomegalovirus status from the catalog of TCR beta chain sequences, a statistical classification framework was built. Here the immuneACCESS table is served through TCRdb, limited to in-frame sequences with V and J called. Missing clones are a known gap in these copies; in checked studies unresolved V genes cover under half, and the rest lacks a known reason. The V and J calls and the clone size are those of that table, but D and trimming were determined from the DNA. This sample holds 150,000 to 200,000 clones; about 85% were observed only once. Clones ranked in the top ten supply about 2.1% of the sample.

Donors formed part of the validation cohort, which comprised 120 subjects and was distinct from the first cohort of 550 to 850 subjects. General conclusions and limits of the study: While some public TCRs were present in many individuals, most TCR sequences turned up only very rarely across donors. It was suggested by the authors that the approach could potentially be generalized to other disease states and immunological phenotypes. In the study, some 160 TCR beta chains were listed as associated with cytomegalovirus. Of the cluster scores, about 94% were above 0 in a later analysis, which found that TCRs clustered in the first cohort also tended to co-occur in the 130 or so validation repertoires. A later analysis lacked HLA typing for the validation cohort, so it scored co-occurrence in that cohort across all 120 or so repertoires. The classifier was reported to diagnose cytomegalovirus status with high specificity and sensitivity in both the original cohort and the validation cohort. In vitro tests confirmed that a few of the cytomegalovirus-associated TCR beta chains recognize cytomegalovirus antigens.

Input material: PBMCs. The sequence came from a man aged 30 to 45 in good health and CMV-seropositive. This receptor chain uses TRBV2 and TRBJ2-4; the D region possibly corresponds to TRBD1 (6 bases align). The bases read TGTGCCAGCACGATGTCGCAGGGGAACATTCAGTACTTC. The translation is CASTMSQGNIQYF.